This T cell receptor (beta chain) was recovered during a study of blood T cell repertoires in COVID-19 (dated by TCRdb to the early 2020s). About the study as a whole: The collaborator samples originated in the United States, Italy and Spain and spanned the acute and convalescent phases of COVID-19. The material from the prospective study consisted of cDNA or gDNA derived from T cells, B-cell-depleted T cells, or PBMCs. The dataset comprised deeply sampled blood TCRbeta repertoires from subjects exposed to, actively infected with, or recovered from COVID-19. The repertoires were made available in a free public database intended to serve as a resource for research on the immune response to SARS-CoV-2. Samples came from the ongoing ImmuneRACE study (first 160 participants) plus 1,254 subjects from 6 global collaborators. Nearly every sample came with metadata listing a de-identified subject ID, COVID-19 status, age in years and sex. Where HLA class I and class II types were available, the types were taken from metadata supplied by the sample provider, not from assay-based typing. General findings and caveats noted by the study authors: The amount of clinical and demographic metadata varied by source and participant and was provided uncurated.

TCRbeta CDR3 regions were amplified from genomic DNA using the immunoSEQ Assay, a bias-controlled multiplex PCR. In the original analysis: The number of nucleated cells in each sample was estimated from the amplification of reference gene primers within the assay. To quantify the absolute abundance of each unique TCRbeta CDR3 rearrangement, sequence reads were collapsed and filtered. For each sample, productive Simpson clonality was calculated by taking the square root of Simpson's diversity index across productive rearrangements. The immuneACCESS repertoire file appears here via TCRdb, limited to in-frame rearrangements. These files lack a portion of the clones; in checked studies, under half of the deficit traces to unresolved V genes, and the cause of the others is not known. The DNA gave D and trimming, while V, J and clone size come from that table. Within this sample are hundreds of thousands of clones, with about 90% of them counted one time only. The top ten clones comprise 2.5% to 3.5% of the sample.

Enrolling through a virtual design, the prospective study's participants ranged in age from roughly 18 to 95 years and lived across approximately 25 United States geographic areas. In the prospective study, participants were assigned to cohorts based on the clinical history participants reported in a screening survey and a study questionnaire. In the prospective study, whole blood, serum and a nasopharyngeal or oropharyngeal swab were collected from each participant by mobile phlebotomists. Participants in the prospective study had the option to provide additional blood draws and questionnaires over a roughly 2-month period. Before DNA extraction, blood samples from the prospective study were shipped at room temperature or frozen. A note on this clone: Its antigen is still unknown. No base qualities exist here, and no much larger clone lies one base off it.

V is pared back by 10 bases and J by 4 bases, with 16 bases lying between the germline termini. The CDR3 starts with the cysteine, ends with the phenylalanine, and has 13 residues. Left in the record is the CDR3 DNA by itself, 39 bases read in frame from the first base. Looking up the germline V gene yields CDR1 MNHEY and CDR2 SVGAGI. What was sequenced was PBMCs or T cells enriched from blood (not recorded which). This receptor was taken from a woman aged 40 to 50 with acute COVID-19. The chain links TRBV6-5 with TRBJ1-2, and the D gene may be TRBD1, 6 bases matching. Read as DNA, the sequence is TGTGCCACCCGGGGACAAAGCTTCTATGGCTACACCTTC. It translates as CATRGQSFYGYTF.